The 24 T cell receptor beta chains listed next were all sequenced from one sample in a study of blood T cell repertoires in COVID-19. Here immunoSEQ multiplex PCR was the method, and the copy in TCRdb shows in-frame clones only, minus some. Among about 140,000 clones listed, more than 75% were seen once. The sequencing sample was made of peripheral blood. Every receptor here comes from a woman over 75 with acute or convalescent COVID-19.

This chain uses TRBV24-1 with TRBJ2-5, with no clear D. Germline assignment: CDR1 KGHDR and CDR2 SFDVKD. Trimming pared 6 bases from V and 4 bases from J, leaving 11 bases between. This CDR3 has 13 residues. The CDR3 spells CATSSRVGETQYF. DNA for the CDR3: TGTGCCACCAGTTCCCGGGTCGGAGAGACCCAGTACTTC.

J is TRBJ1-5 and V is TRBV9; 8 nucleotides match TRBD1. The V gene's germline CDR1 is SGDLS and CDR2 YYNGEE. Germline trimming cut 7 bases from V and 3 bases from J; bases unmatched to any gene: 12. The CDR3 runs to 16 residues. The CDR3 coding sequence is TGTGCCAGCTCCCCTGGCCAGGGGGCCCTCAATCAGCCCCAGCATTTT. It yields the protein CASSPGQGALNQPQHF.

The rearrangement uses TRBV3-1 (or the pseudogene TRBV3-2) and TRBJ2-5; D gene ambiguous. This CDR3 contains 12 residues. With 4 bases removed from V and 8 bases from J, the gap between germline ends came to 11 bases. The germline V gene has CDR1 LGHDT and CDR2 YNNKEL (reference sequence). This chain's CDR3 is CASSPENGTQYF. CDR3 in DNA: TGTGCCAGCAGCCCTGAGAACGGTACCCAGTACTTC.

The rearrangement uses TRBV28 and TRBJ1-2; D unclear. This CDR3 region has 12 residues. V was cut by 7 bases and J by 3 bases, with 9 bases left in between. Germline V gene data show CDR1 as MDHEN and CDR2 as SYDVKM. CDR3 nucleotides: TGTGCCAGCACGAAACACCACTATGGCTACACCTTC. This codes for CASTKHHYGYTF.

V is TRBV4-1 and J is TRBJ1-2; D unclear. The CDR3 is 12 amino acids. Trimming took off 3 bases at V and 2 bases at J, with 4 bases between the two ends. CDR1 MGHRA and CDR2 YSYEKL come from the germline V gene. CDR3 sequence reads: CASSQENYGYTF. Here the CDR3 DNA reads TGCGCCAGCAGCCAGGAGAACTATGGCTACACCTTC.

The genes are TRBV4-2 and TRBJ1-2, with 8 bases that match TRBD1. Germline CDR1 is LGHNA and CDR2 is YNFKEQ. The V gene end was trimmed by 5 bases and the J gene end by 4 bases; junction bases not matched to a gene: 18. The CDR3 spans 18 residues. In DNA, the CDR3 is TGTGCCAGCAGCTTCCCCGGGACAGGCCTTCAGGGGGGCTATGGCTACACCTTC. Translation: CASSFPGTGLQGGYGYTF.

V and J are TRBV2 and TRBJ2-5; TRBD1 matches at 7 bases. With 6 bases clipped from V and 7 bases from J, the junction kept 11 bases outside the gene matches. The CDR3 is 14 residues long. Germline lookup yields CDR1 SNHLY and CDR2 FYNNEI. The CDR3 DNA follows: TGTGCCAGCAGGCAGAGTCAGGGGGTAACGACCCAGTACTTC. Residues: CASRQSQGVTTQYF.

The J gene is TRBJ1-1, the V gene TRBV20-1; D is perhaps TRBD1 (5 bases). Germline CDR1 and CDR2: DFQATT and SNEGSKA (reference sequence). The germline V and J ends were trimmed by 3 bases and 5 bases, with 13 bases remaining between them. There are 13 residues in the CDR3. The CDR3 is CSASGRAITEAFF. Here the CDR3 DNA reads TGCAGTGCTAGTGGCAGGGCTATAACTGAAGCTTTCTTT.

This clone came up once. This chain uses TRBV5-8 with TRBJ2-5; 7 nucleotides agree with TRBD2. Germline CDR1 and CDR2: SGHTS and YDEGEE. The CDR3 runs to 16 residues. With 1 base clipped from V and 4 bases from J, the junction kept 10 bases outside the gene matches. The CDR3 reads CASSLKAAGDGETQYF. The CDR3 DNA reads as TGTGCCAGCAGCTTGAAGGCGGCGGGAGACGGAGAGACCCAGTACTTC.

The CDR3 spells CASSGDYRDAQYF. The CDR3 DNA reads as TGCGCCAGCAGCGGGGACTATAGGGATGCCCAGTACTTC. The chain combines TRBV5-1 with TRBJ2-5; 7 bases are shared with TRBD2. The CDR3 sequence is 13 residues long. The V gene's germline CDR1 is SGHRS and CDR2 YFSETQ. V dropped 4 bases and J dropped 9; count of bases not matched to a gene: 9.

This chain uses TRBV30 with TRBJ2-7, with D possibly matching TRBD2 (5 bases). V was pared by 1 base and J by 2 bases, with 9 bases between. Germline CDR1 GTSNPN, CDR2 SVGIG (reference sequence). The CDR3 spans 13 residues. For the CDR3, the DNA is TGTGCCTGGAGTGCGGGAAGGGCCTACGAGCAGTACTTC. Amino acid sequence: CAWSAGRAYEQYF.

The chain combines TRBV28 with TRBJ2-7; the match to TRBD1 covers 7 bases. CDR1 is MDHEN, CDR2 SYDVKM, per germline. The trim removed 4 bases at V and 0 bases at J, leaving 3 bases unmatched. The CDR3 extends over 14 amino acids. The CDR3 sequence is CASSWGQSSYEQYF. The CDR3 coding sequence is TGTGCCAGCAGTTGGGGACAGAGCTCCTACGAGCAGTACTTC. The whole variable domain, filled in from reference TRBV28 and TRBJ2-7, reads DVKVTQSSRYLVKRTGEKVFLECVQDMDHENMFWYRQDPGLGLRLIYFSYDVKMKEKGDIPEGYSVSREKKERFSLILESASTNQTSMYLCASSWGQSSYEQYFGPGTRLTVT.

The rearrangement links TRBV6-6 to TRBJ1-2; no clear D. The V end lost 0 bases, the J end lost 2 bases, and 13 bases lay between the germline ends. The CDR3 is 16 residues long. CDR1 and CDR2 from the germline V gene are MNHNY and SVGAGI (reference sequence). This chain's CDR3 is CASSYSGTAPNYGYTF. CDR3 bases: TGTGCCAGCAGTTACTCTGGTACAGCCCCAAACTATGGCTACACCTTC.

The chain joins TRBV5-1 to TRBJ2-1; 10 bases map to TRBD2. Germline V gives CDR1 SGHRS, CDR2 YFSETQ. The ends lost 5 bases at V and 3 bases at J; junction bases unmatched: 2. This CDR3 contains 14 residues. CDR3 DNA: TGCGCCAGCAGATTAGCGGGAGGCTACAATGAGCAGTTCTTC. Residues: CASRLAGGYNEQFF.

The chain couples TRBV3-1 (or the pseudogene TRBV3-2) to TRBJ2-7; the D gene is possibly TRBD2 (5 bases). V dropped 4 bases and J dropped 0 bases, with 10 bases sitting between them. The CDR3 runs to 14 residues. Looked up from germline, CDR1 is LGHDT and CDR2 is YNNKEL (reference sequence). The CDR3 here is CASSRGIVSYEQYF. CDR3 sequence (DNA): TGTGCCAGCAGCCGAGGGATCGTCTCCTACGAGCAGTACTTC.

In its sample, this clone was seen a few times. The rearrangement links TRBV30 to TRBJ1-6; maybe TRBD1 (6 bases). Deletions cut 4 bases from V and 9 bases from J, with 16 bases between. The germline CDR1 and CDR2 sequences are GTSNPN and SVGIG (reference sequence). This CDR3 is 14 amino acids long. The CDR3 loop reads CAWTKVGASSPLHF. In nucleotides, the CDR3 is TGTGCCTGGACTAAGGTGGGGGCAAGTTCACCCCTCCACTTT. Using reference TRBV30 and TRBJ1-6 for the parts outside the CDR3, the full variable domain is SQTIHQWPATLVQPVGSPLSLECTVEGTSNPNLYWYRQAAGRGLQLLFYSVGIGQISSEVPQNLSASRPQDRQFILSSKKLLLSDSGFYLCAWTKVGASSPLHFGNGTRLTVT.

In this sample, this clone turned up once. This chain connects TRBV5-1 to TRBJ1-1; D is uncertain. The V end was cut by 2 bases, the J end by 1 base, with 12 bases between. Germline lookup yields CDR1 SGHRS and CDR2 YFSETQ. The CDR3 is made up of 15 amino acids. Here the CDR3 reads CASSLGGNSNTEAFF. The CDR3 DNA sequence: TGCGCCAGCAGCTTAGGAGGGAATTCGAACACTGAAGCTTTCTTT.

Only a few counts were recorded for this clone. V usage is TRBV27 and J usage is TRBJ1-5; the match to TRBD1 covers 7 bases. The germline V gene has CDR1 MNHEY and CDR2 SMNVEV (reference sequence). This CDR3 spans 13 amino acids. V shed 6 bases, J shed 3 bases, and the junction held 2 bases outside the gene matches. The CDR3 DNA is TGTGCCAGCAGAGGGACAGCCAATCAGCCCCAGCATTTT. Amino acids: CASRGTANQPQHF.

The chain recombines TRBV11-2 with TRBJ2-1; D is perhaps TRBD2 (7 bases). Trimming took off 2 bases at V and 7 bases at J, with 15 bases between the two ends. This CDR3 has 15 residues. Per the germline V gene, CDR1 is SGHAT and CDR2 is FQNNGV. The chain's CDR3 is CASSLNFGGANEQFF. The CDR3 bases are TGTGCCAGCAGCTTAAATTTTGGGGGGGCGAATGAGCAGTTCTTC.

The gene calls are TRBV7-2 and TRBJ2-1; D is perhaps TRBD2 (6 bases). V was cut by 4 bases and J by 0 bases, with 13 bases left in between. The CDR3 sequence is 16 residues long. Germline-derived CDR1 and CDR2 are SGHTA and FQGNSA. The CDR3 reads CASSSAGFGSYNEQFF. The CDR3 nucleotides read TGTGCCAGCAGCTCTGCGGGGTTTGGCTCCTACAATGAGCAGTTCTTC.

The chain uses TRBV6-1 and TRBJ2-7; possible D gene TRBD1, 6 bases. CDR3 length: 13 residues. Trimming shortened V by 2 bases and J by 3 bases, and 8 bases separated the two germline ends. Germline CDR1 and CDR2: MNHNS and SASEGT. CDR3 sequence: CASSESGVYEQYF. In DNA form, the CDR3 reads TGTGCCAGCAGTGAATCAGGGGTCTACGAGCAGTACTTC.

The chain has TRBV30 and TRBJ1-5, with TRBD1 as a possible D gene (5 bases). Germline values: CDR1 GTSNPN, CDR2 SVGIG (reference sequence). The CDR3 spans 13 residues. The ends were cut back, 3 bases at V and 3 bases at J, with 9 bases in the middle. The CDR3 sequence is CAWRGGDNQPQHF. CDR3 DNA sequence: TGTGCCTGGAGGGGGGGAGACAATCAGCCCCAGCATTTT. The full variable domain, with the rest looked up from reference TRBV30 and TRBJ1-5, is SQTIHQWPATLVQPVGSPLSLECTVEGTSNPNLYWYRQAAGRGLQLLFYSVGIGQISSEVPQNLSASRPQDRQFILSSKKLLLSDSGFYLCAWRGGDNQPQHFGDGTRLSIL.

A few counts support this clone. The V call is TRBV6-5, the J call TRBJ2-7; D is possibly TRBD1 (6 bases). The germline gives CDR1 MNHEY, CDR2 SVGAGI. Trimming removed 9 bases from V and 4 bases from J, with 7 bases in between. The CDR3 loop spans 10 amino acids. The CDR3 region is CASTGYEQYF. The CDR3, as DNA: TGTGCCAGTACAGGGTACGAGCAGTACTTC.

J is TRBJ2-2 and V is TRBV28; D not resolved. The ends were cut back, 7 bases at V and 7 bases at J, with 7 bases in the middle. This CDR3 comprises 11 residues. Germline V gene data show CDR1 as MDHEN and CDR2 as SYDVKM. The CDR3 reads CASTLRGELFF. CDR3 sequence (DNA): TGTGCCAGCACCCTCCGCGGGGAGCTGTTTTTT. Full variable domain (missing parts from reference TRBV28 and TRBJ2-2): DVKVTQSSRYLVKRTGEKVFLECVQDMDHENMFWYRQDPGLGLRLIYFSYDVKMKEKGDIPEGYSVSREKKERFSLILESASTNQTSMYLCASTLRGELFFGEGSRLTVL.